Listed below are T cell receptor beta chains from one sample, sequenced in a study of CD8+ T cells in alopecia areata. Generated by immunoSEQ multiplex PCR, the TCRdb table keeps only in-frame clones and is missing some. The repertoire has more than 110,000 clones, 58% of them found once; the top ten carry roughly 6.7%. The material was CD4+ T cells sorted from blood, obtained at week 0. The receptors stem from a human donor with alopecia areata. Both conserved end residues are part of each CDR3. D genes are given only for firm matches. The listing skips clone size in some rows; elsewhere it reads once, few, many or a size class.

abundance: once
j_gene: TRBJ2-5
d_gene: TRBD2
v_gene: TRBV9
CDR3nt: TGTGCCAGCAGCCCCGGGACTAGCGGTGGTGCGACCCAGTACTTC
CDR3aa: CASSPGTSGGATQYF

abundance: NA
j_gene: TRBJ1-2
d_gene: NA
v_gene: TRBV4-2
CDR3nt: TGTGCCAGCAGCCAAGGCCGGGGGGCCGACTATGGCTACACCTTC
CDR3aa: CASSQGRGADYGYTF

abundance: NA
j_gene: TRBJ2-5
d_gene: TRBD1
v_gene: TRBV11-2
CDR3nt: TGTGCCAGCAGCTTCCGACAGGGTCTGGGGACCCAGTACTTC
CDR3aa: CASSFRQGLGTQYF

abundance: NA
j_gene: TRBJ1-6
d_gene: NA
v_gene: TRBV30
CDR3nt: TGTGCCTGGAGTGCGACCAAAGGGTTCTATAATTCACCCCTCCACTTT
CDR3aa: CAWSATKGFYNSPLHF

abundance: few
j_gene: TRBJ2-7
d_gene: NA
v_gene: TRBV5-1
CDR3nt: TGCGCCAGCAGCTTGAATTCCCATCAAGGAGGCGAGCAGTACTTC
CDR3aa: CASSLNSHQGGEQYF

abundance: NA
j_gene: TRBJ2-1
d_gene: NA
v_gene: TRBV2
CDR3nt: TGTGCCAGCAGTGACCAGAGGGGGTCCTACAATGAGCAGTTCTTC
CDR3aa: CASSDQRGSYNEQFF

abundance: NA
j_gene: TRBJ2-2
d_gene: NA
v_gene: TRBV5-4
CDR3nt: TGTGCCAGCAGCAGGAGGGGGAACACCGGGGAGCTGTTTTTT
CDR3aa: CASSRRGNTGELFF

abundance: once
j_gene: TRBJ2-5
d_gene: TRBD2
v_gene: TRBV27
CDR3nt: TGTGCCAGCAGTTTATCGCGGGGGATCGCGACCCAGTACTTC
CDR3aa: CASSLSRGIATQYF

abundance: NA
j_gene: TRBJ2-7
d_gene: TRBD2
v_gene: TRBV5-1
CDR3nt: TGCGCCAGCAGCCCCCTCAGGCTAGCGGACTACTACGAGCAGTACTTC
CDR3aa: CASSPLRLADYYEQYF

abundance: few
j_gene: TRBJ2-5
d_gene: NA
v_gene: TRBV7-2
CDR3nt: TGTGCCAGCAGCTTAGGATGGGGGGCTGGGGAGACCCAGTACTTC
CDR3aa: CASSLGWGAGETQYF

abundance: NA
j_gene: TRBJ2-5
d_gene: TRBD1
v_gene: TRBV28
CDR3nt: TGTGCCAGCAGTTCACCTCTACAGGGGAAGGAGACCCAGTACTTC
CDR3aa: CASSSPLQGKETQYF

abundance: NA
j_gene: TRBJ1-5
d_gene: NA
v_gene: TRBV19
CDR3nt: TGTGCCAGTAGTATCGGCACAATGAGCAATCAGCCCCAGCATTTT
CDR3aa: CASSIGTMSNQPQHF

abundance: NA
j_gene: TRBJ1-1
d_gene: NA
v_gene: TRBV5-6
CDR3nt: TGTGCCAGCAGGAGTCTAGGGAACACTGAAGCTTTCTTT
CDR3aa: CASRSLGNTEAFF

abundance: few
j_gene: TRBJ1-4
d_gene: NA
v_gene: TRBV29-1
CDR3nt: TGCAGCGTTGAATATTCGAGCAAACTGTTTTTT
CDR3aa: CSVEYSSKLFF

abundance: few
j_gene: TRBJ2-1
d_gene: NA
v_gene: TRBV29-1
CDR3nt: TGCAGCGTAGTCAACCCAGGACAGTCAGTGGATGAGCAGTTCTTC
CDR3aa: CSVVNPGQSVDEQFF

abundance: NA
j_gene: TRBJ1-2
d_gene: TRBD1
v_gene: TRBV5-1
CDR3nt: TGCGCCAGCAGCTCGGGACAGGGAAGAGGATATGGCTACACCTTC
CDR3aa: CASSSGQGRGYGYTF

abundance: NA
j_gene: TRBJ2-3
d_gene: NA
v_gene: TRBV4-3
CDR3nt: TGCGCCAGCAGCCAAGATTGGCGGGGGCGTATAGATACGCAGTATTTT
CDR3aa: CASSQDWRGRIDTQYF

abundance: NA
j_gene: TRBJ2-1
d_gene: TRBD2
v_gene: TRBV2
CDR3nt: TGTGCCAGCAGTACCAGCGGGGGGGTTTACAATGAGCAGTTCTTC
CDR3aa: CASSTSGGVYNEQFF

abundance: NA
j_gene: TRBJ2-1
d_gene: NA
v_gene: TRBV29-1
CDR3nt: TGCAGCGTTGGTGCGTTGGAGCAGTTCTTC
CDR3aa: CSVGALEQFF

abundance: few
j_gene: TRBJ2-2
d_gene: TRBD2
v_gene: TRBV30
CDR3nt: TGTGCCTGGAACCTAGCGGGGGCCGGGGAGCTGTTTTTT
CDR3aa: CAWNLAGAGELFF

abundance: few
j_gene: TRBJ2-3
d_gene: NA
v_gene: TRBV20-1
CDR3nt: TGCAGTGCCATCGCGGATGCGCAGTATTTT
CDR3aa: CSAIADAQYF

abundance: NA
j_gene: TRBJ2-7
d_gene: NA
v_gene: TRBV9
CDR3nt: TGTGCCAGCAAGCTCGCCCCGCTCCCCCCCCACGAGCAGTACTTC
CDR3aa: CASKLAPLPPHEQYF

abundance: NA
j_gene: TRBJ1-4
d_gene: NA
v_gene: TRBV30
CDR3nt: TGTGCCTGGAGTTTCGGGGTGACTAATGAAAAACTGTTTTTT
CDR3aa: CAWSFGVTNEKLFF

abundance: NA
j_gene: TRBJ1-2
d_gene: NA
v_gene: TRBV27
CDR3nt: TGTGCCAGCAGCCGGACGGACTTTGGGGGCTACACCTTC
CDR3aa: CASSRTDFGGYTF

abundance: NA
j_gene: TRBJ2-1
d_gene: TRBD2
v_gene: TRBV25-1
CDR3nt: TGTGCCAGCAGTGAAGGGGGACTACTTTACAATGAGCAGTTCTTC
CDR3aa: CASSEGGLLYNEQFF

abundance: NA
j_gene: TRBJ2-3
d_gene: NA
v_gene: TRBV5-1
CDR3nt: TGCGCCAGCAGCGGAACAGGGAATCAGGGTGATACGCAGTATTTT
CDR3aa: CASSGTGNQGDTQYF

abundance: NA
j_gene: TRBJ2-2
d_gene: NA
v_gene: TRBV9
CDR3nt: TGTGCCAGCAGCGCCCCGGGCCCCGGGGAGCTGTTTTTT
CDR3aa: CASSAPGPGELFF

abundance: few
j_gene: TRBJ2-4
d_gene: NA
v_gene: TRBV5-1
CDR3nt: TGCGCCAGCAGCTACAAACAGGGCGGGAACATTCAGTACTTC
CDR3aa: CASSYKQGGNIQYF

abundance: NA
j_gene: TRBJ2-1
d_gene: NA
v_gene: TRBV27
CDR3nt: TGTGCCAGCAGTTCCTTAACGGTCGGGTTGACGATGAACAATGAGCAGTTCTTC
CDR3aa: CASSSLTVGLTMNNEQFF

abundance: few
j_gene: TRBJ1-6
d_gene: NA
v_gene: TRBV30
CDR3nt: TGTGCCTGGAGTGTCAGGGACGGGTCCTATAATTCACCCCTCCACTTT
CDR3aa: CAWSVRDGSYNSPLHF

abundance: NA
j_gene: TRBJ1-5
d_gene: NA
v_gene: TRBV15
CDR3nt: TGTGCCACCAGCAGCCTTACAAGGGGCAATCAGCCCCAGCATTTT
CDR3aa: CATSSLTRGNQPQHF

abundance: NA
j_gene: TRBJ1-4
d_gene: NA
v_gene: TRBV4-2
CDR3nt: TGTGCCAGCAGCCTCGAGGGAGGGATCACTAATGAAAAACTGTTTTTT
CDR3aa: CASSLEGGITNEKLFF

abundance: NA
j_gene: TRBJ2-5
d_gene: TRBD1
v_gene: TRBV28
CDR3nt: TGTGCCAGCAGTGGTCCGGGACAGCAAGAGACCCAGTACTTC
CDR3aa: CASSGPGQQETQYF

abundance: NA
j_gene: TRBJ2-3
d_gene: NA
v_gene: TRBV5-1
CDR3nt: TGCGCCAGCACCCTCAGAGTTGGAGCCCAGACAGATACGCAGTATTTT
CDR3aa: CASTLRVGAQTDTQYF

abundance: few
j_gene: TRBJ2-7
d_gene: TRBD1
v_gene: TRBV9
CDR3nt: TGTGCCAGCAGCATTGCTACGACAGGGAATTACTACGAGCAGTACTTC
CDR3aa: CASSIATTGNYYEQYF

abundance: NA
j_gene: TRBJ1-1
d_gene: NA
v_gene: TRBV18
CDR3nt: TGTGCCAGCTCACCACCCTCAGGGTTTAACACTGAAGCTTTCTTT
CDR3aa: CASSPPSGFNTEAFF

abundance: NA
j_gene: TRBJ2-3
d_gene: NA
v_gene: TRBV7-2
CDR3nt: TGTGCCAGCTCCGGCGGTGATTTCACAGATACGCAGTATTTT
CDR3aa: CASSGGDFTDTQYF

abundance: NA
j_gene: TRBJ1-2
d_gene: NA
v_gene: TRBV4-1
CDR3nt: TGCGCCAGCAGCCAAAGGGCATCGGGCGGCTACACCTTC
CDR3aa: CASSQRASGGYTF

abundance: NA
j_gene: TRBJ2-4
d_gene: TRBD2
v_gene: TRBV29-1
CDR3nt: TGCAGCGTTGGGGACTATCCAGCCAAAAACATTCAGTACTTC
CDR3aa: CSVGDYPAKNIQYF

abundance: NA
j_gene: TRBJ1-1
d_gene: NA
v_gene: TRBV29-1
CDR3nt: TGCAGCGTTCGGACACCTATCGACACTGAAGCTTTCTTT
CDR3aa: CSVRTPIDTEAFF

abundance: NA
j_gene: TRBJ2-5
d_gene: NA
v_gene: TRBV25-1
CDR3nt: TGTGCCAGCAGCGGGGTTCTGGGGTCCCAGTACTTC
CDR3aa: CASSGVLGSQYF

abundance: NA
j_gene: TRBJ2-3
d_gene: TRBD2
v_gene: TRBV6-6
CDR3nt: TGTGCCAGCAGGGGACTAGCGGGGGGGCAAGGTACGCAGTATTTT
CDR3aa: CASRGLAGGQGTQYF

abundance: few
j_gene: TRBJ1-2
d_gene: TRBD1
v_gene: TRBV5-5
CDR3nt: TGTGCCAGCAGCAACCCGACAGGGGATGGCTACACCTTC
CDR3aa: CASSNPTGDGYTF

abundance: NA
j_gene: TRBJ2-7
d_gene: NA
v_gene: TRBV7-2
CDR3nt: TGTGCCAGCAGCTTAGGGACGGGCCCCTACGAGCAGTACTTC
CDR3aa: CASSLGTGPYEQYF

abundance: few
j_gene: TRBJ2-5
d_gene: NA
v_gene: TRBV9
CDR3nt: TGTGCCAGCAGCGCGGCAGGAGGGTACCAAGAGACCCAGTACTTC
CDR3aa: CASSAAGGYQETQYF